This TCR beta chain is from a study of T cell changes during pregnancy in multiple sclerosis. Trimming removed 2 bases from V and 3 bases from J, with 12 bases in between. Germline V gives CDR1 MNHEY, CDR2 SVGAGI. The CDR3 loop spans 15 amino acids. Using immunoSEQ multiplex PCR, the repertoire was profiled, and TCRdb retains in-frame clones only, with some absent. Here the sample spans some 130,000 clones, 90% to 96% being singletons. The clonotype originates from a female donor with multiple sclerosis, enrolled in a pregnancy study. This rearrangement joins TRBV6-5 to TRBJ2-3, with D maybe TRBD2 (5 bases). The sequenced sample was peripheral blood, obtained after pregnancy. CDR3 nucleotide sequence: TGTGCCAGCAGTTACCAGCCGGGATTTACAGATACGCAGTATTTT. This gives the protein CASSYQPGFTDTQYF.